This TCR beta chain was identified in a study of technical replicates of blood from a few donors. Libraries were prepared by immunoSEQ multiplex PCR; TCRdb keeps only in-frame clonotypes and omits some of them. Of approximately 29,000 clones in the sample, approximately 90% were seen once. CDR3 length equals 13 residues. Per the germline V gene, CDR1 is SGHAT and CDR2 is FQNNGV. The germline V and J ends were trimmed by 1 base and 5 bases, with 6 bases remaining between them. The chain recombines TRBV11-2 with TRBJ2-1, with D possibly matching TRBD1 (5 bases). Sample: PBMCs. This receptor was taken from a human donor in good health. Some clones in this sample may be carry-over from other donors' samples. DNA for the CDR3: TGTGCCAGCAGCTTAGGACAGCACAATGAGCAGTTCTTC. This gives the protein CASSLGQHNEQFF. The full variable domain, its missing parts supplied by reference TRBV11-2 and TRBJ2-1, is EAGVAQSPRYKIIEKRQSVAFWCNPISGHATLYWYQQILGQGPKLLIQFQNNGVVDDSQLPKDRFSAERLKGVDSTLKIQPAKLEDSAVYLCASSLGQHNEQFFGPGTRLTVL.